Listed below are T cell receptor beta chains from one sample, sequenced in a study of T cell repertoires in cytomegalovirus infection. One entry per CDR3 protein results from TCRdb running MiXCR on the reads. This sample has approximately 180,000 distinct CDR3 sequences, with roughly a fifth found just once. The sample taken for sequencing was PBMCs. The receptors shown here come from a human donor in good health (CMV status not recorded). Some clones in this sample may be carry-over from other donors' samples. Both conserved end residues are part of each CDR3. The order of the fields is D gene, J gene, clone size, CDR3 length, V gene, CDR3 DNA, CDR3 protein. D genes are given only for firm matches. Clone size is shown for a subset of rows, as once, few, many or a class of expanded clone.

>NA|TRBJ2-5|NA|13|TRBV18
TGTGCCAGCTCACCATCAGGGATGGAGACCCAGTACTTC
CASSPSGMETQYF
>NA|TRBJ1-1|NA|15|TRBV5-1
TGCGCCAGCAGCTTGTGGCGGGGCGGGAGCACTGAAGCTTTCTTT
CASSLWRGGSTEAFF
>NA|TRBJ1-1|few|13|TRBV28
TGTGCCAGCAGTTTACCGGGTAGCACTGAAGCTTTCTTT
CASSLPGSTEAFF
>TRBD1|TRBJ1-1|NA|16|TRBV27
TGTGCCAGCAGTCATCCCGGGACAGGATTAGGGACTGAAGCTTTCTTT
CASSHPGTGLGTEAFF
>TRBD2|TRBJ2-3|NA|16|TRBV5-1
TGCGCCAGCAGCTTGGGGCCAGGACTAGCGACAGATACGCAGTATTTT
CASSLGPGLATDTQYF
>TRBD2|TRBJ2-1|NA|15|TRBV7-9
TGTACCAGCAGCTCCCTCAGCGGGGGGCTCAATGAGCAGTTCTTC
CTSSSLSGGLNEQFF
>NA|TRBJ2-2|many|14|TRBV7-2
TGTGCCAGCAGCTTAGTGGTGAACACCGGGGAGCTGTTTTTT
CASSLVVNTGELFF
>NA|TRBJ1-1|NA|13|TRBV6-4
TGTGTCAGCAGTGTAAGCAGGAACACTGAAGCTTTCTTT
CVSSVSRNTEAFF
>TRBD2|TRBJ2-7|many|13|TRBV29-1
TGCAGCGCCGCTCCGGGACTAGCTTACGAGCAGTACTTC
CSAAPGLAYEQYF
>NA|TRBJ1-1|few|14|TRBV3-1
TGTGCCAGCAGCGATAGGGACGTGAACACTGAAGCTTTCTTT
CASSDRDVNTEAFF
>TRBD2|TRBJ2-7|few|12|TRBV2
TGTGCCAGCAATGGGGGGGGCTACGAGCAGTACTTC
CASNGGGYEQYF
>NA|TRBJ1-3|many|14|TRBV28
TGTGCCAGCAGCCTAGGGGGAGCTGGAAACACCATATATTTT
CASSLGGAGNTIYF
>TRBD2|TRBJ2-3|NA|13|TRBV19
TGTGCCAGCAGGACTAGCGGATCAGATACGCAGTATTTT
CASRTSGSDTQYF
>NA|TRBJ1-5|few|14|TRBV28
TGTGCCAGCAGCACCACAGGAGACAATCAGCCCCAGCATTTT
CASSTTGDNQPQHF